The 32 T cell receptor beta chains given below trace back to one sample, sequenced in a study of cytomegalovirus exposure and HLA in healthy donors. Clones were read by immunoSEQ multiplex PCR, and TCRdb kept only the in-frame ones, dropping some. This table has some 150,000 clones, approximately 86% appearing once. The sequencing sample was made of PBMCs. The receptor source for this set is a man between 18 and 35 years old in good health and CMV-seropositive.

V gene TRBV5-1 combines with J gene TRBJ1-1, with D possibly matching TRBD1 (5 bases). The CDR3 consists of 16 residues. V lost 5 bases and J 1 base, leaving 18 bases between the germline ends. Germline loops: CDR1 SGHRS, CDR2 YFSETQ. CDR3 in DNA: TGCGCCAGCAGTTTTCACATGGACACGGGGAACACTGAAGCTTTCTTT. As protein: CASSFHMDTGNTEAFF.

This chain uses TRBV19 with TRBJ1-1, with 7 bases fitting TRBD1. This CDR3 is 15 amino acids long. Trimming removed 5 bases from V and 5 bases from J; junction bases left unmatched: 11. Germline CDR1 and CDR2: LNHDA and SQIVND (reference sequence). The DNA of the CDR3 is TGTGCCAGTAGTGGGGGCCAACAGGGGTATACTGAAGCTTTCTTT. Protein product: CASSGGQQGYTEAFF.

The chain employs TRBV9 and TRBJ2-7; D is unclear. The V end lost 0 bases, the J end lost 0 bases, and 7 bases lay between the germline ends. CDR3 length: 14 amino acids. Germline V gene data show CDR1 as SGDLS and CDR2 as YYNGEE. The CDR3 sequence is CASSVGGISYEQYF. The CDR3 DNA follows: TGTGCCAGCAGCGTAGGCGGAATCTCCTACGAGCAGTACTTC.

This chain connects TRBV5-6 to TRBJ2-1; D perhaps matches TRBD2 (6 bases). The germline V gene has CDR1 SGHDT and CDR2 YYEEEE. V shed 4 bases and J shed 2 bases, with 13 bases lying between them. This CDR3 has 15 residues. The CDR3 protein is CASSHISGPYNEQFF. The DNA of the CDR3 is TGTGCCAGCAGCCATATTAGCGGCCCCTACAATGAGCAGTTCTTC. Together with reference TRBV5-6 and TRBJ2-1, the CDR3 gives the full variable domain: DAGVTQSPTHLIKTRGQQVTLRCSPKSGHDTVSWYQQALGQGPQFIFQYYEEEERQRGNFPDRFSGHQFPNYSSELNVNALLLGDSALYLCASSHISGPYNEQFFGPGTRLTVL.

This chain links TRBV30 with TRBJ1-2; D gene unclear. V shed 2 bases and J shed 2 bases, with 12 bases lying between them. This CDR3 has 14 residues. Looked up from germline, CDR1 is GTSNPN and CDR2 is SVGIG (reference sequence). CDR3 sequence (DNA): TGTGCCTGGAGTCGTTCGTGGCTCAACTATGGCTACACCTTC. Translation gives CAWSRSWLNYGYTF.

The V call is TRBV7-9, the J call TRBJ1-2, with D possibly TRBD1 on 5 matching bases. The CDR3 length is 15 residues. Trimming cost V 4 bases and J 7 bases, with 19 bases left between them. CDR1 and CDR2 (germline): SEHNR, FQNEAQ (reference sequence). This CDR3 is CASSSFAVQGTGYTF. CDR3 DNA sequence: TGTGCCAGCAGCTCGTTCGCCGTCCAGGGAACTGGCTACACCTTC. Full variable domain (missing parts from reference TRBV7-9 and TRBJ1-2): DTGVSQNPRHKITKRGQNVTFRCDPISEHNRLYWYRQTLGQGPEFLTYFQNEAQLEKSRLLSDRFSAERPKGSFSTLEIQRTEQGDSAMYLCASSSFAVQGTGYTFGSGTRLTVV.

The chain combines TRBV28 with TRBJ1-4, with D possibly matching TRBD1 (6 bases). This CDR3 has 15 residues. Trimming shortened V by 5 bases and J by 10 bases, and 20 bases separated the two germline ends. CDR1 is MDHEN and CDR2 is SYDVKM in the germline V gene. CDR3 DNA: TGTGCCAGCAGTCCCCCGACAGGCACTGGGGGAAAACTGTTTTTT. Encoded protein: CASSPPTGTGGKLFF.

CDR3 amino acids: CASSRSYEQYF. In nucleotides, the CDR3 is TGTGCCAGCAGTCGTTCTTACGAGCAGTACTTC. The chain couples TRBV2 to TRBJ2-7; D gene ambiguous. The CDR3 totals 11 residues. Trimming cost V 5 bases and J 4 bases, with 6 bases left between them. Germline loops: CDR1 SNHLY, CDR2 FYNNEI.

In its sample, this clone was seen a few times. This chain links TRBV4-2 with TRBJ2-1; 12 bases fit TRBD2. CDR3 length: 18 residues. The germline V gene encodes CDR1 LGHNA and CDR2 YNFKEQ. V lost 1 base and J lost 8; bases outside the gene matches: 12. The CDR3 DNA follows: TGTGCCAGCAGCCAAGGTACAAGCGGACTAGCGGGGAGGGATGAGCAGTTCTTC. Amino acid sequence: CASSQGTSGLAGRDEQFF.

This clone has a single count. The J gene is TRBJ1-2, the V gene TRBV11-2; perhaps TRBD1 as D (5 bases). The CDR3 consists of 15 residues. V was cut by 3 bases and J by 8 bases, with 19 bases left in between. Germline CDR1 SGHAT, CDR2 FQNNGV. CDR3 nucleotides: TGTGCCAGCAGCTTGATCGACAGTACCTTCTGGGGCTACACCTTC. It codes for CASSLIDSTFWGYTF.

The V gene is TRBV15, the J gene TRBJ2-1; TRBD2 might be the D (6 bases). This CDR3 is 14 amino acids long. Germline V gives CDR1 LNHNV, CDR2 YYDKDF (reference sequence). V was cut by 5 bases and J by 3 bases, with 11 bases left in between. The CDR3 spells CATSLGTDYNEQFF. CDR3 bases: TGTGCCACCAGCTTAGGGACTGACTACAATGAGCAGTTCTTC.

The V gene is TRBV10-3, the J gene TRBJ1-2; 7 bases are shared with TRBD1. CDR3 length: 16 amino acids. J gave up 2 bases and V 0 bases, and 6 bases lay outside the gene matches. Germline CDR1 ENHRY, CDR2 SYGVKD. The CDR3 DNA follows: TGTGCCATCAGTGAGTCCCCCTCGACAGGGAACTATGGCTACACCTTC. It codes for CAISESPSTGNYGYTF.

The chain employs TRBV11-2 and TRBJ1-2, with D perhaps TRBD1 (6 bases). This CDR3 contains 14 residues. Trimming stripped 5 bases from V and 8 bases from J, with 18 bases between. Germline values: CDR1 SGHAT, CDR2 FQNNGV. The CDR3 DNA is TGTGCCAGCAGCCCCCAACAGGGTTGGAGGGGCTACACCTTC. This encodes CASSPQQGWRGYTF.

The chain carries TRBV7-9 and TRBJ1-3; no clear D. There are 16 residues in the CDR3. From germline, CDR1 is SEHNR and CDR2 FQNEAQ (reference sequence). Trimming cost V 5 bases and J 0 bases, with 14 bases left between them. This chain's CDR3 is CASSTTRGDSGNTIYF. CDR3 nucleotide sequence: TGTGCCAGCAGCACGACTAGAGGAGACTCTGGAAACACCATATATTTT. Together with reference TRBV7-9 and TRBJ1-3, the CDR3 gives the full variable domain: DTGVSQNPRHKITKRGQNVTFRCDPISEHNRLYWYRQTLGQGPEFLTYFQNEAQLEKSRLLSDRFSAERPKGSFSTLEIQRTEQGDSAMYLCASSTTRGDSGNTIYFGEGSWLTVV.

The genes are TRBV19 and TRBJ1-5; D gene uncertain. This CDR3 is built from 18 residues. Germline assignment: CDR1 LNHDA and CDR2 SQIVND (reference sequence). V was trimmed by 0 bases and J by 7 bases, leaving 22 bases between them. The CDR3 reads CASSIDSVGGNLPQPQHF. The CDR3 DNA follows: TGTGCCAGTAGTATAGATTCAGTTGGAGGGAATTTACCCCAGCCCCAGCATTTT.

The chain has TRBV29-1 and TRBJ2-7, with D maybe TRBD2 (6 bases). V lost 7 bases to trimming and J lost 5 bases, with 15 bases between them. There are 12 residues in the CDR3. Germline V gives CDR1 SQVTM, CDR2 ANQGSEA. CDR3 loop: CSAGLAFHEQYF. In DNA form, the CDR3 reads TGCAGCGCCGGCCTAGCGTTCCACGAGCAGTACTTC.

The chain employs TRBV27 and TRBJ2-4; possible D gene TRBD1, 6 bases. This CDR3 has 18 amino acids. The germline V gene has CDR1 MNHEY and CDR2 SMNVEV (reference sequence). Trimming shortened V by 3 bases and J by 0 bases, and 18 bases separated the two germline ends. This chain's CDR3 is CASSFLTGNPIAKNIQYF. The CDR3 region has the DNA TGTGCCAGCAGTTTCCTCACAGGGAACCCGATAGCCAAAAACATTCAGTACTTC.

The chain combines TRBV4-1 with TRBJ2-1; maybe TRBD2 (5 bases). The CDR3 spans 13 residues. V dropped 4 bases and J dropped 7 bases, with 11 bases sitting between them. The germline CDR1 and CDR2 sequences are MGHRA and YSYEKL. CDR3 bases: TGCGCCAGCAGCCCTCTCCGACTAAATGAGCAGTTCTTC. Protein: CASSPLRLNEQFF.

The V and J genes are TRBV2 and TRBJ2-1, with 11 bases fitting TRBD2. The CDR3 is made up of 15 amino acids. Trimming cost V 2 bases and J 4 bases; bases outside gene matches: 1. Germline CDR1 and CDR2: SNHLY and FYNNEI. This chain's CDR3 is CASSERTSGYNEQFF. CDR3 coding DNA: TGTGCCAGCAGTGAAAGGACTAGCGGGTACAATGAGCAGTTCTTC.

This clone is a singleton in its sample. This chain links TRBV5-4 with TRBJ2-2; the match to TRBD2 covers 11 bases. Germline CDR1 SGHNT, CDR2 YYREEE (reference sequence). V shed 8 bases, J shed 6 bases, and the junction held 12 bases outside the gene matches. The CDR3 extends over 16 amino acids. CDR3 protein: CASTIGGLAVSGELFF. CDR3 bases: TGTGCCAGTACCATCGGGGGACTAGCGGTGTCCGGGGAGCTGTTTTTT. Filled out from reference TRBV5-4 and TRBJ2-2, the complete variable domain reads ETGVTQSPTHLIKTRGQQVTLRCSSQSGHNTVSWYQQALGQGPQFIFQYYREEENGRGNFPPRFSGLQFPNYSSELNVNALELDDSALYLCASTIGGLAVSGELFFGEGSRLTVL.

This clone came up once. The V and J genes are TRBV10-1 and TRBJ1-1; 10 nucleotides agree with TRBD1. Germline-derived CDR1 and CDR2 are WNHNN and SYGVQD (reference sequence). V lost 2 bases, J lost 7 bases, and 7 bases stayed unmatched. The length of the CDR3 is 15 residues. CDR3 sequence (DNA): TGCGCCAGCAGTGAGGGCCTCGGGGACAGGGGTGAAGCTTTCTTT. Translation: CASSEGLGDRGEAFF.

This chain joins TRBV5-1 and TRBJ2-7; TRBD2 matches 7 bases. Germline lookup yields CDR1 SGHRS and CDR2 YFSETQ. The CDR3 contains 13 residues. With 7 bases clipped from V and 4 bases from J, the junction kept 8 bases outside the gene matches. In DNA form, the CDR3 reads TGCGCCAGCGGGCGGGAGCTCATGTACGAGCAGTACTTC. Amino acid sequence: CASGRELMYEQYF. Supplemented by reference TRBV5-1 and TRBJ2-7, the full variable domain reads KAGVTQTPRYLIKTRGQQVTLSCSPISGHRSVSWYQQTPGQGLQFLFEYFSETQRNKGNFPGRFSGRQFSNSRSEMNVSTLELGDSALYLCASGRELMYEQYFGPGTRLTVT.

The V call is TRBV5-1, the J call TRBJ2-1; 8 bases agree with TRBD1. From germline, CDR1 is SGHRS and CDR2 YFSETQ. Germline trimming cut 6 bases from V and 4 bases from J; bases unmatched to any gene: 9. The CDR3 spans 15 residues. This CDR3 reads CASILGTGGYNEQFF. The CDR3 DNA is TGCGCCAGCATTTTAGGTACAGGGGGTTACAATGAGCAGTTCTTC.

The chain is built from TRBV15 and TRBJ1-1, with 7 bases lining up with TRBD1. The CDR3 sequence is 13 residues long. The germline gives CDR1 LNHNV, CDR2 YYDKDF (reference sequence). Trimming cost V 3 bases and J 9 bases; bases outside gene matches: 7. This CDR3 is CATSRLSGGQAFF. CDR3 sequence (DNA): TGTGCCACCAGCAGGCTCTCAGGGGGTCAAGCTTTCTTT.

This chain joins TRBV5-1 and TRBJ2-5; TRBD1 aligns across 7 bases. V was clipped by 2 bases and J by 2 bases; unmatched bases: 9. The CDR3 is 16 amino acids. Germline V CDR1 and CDR2: SGHRS, YFSETQ. The CDR3 bases are TGCGCCAGCAGCTTTCAACCGGGACAGACGCAAGAGACCCAGTACTTC. This sequence encodes CASSFQPGQTQETQYF. Drawing the rest from reference TRBV5-1 and TRBJ2-5, the complete variable domain is KAGVTQTPRYLIKTRGQQVTLSCSPISGHRSVSWYQQTPGQGLQFLFEYFSETQRNKGNFPGRFSGRQFSNSRSEMNVSTLELGDSALYLCASSFQPGQTQETQYFGPGTRLLVL.

This clone was seen a single time. The rearrangement links TRBV7-9 to TRBJ1-2; TRBD1 is a possible D gene (6 bases). V was shortened by 2 bases and J by 6 bases, with 13 bases between the two germline ends. The CDR3 consists of 14 residues. Germline loops: CDR1 SEHNR, CDR2 FQNEAQ (reference sequence). The CDR3 sequence: CASSLYSGVNGYTF. The CDR3 region has the DNA TGTGCCAGCAGCTTATACTCAGGGGTTAATGGCTACACCTTC.

This clone was counted between two and nine times. This rearrangement joins TRBV6-1 to TRBJ1-1; D uncertain. Germline V gene lookup returns CDR1 MNHNS and CDR2 SASEGT. V was trimmed by 5 bases and J by 5 bases, leaving 3 bases between them. The CDR3 is made up of 10 amino acids. In DNA form, the CDR3 reads TGTGCCAGCAGTCGTACTGAAGCTTTCTTT. It encodes CASSRTEAFF.

This clone was counted a few times. V gene TRBV30 combines with J gene TRBJ1-5; 7 bases line up with TRBD1. Trimming took 0 bases from V and 5 from J; bases not matched to a gene: 4. This CDR3 region has 14 residues. CDR1 is GTSNPN and CDR2 is SVGIG in the germline V gene (reference sequence). The CDR3 region has the DNA TGTGCCTGGAGTGTAAAAGGGGGCTATCAGCCCCAGCATTTT. It is translated as CAWSVKGGYQPQHF. The complete variable domain, with remaining parts taken from reference TRBV30 and TRBJ1-5, reads SQTIHQWPATLVQPVGSPLSLECTVEGTSNPNLYWYRQAAGRGLQLLFYSVGIGQISSEVPQNLSASRPQDRQFILSSKKLLLSDSGFYLCAWSVKGGYQPQHFGDGTRLSIL.

This sequence joins TRBV6-1 and TRBJ1-2, with a tentative D call TRBD1 (5 bases). The CDR3 is made up of 13 amino acids. With 6 bases removed from V and 4 bases from J, the gap between germline ends came to 12 bases. CDR1 is MNHNS and CDR2 is SASEGT in the germline V gene. CDR3 nucleotide sequence: TGTGCCAGCAGGGAACAGGTATCCTATGGCTACACCTTC. This encodes CASREQVSYGYTF.

Only a few counts were recorded for this clone. The CDR3 reads CASSQYRTENYGYTF. DNA of the CDR3: TGCGCCAGCAGCCAATATAGGACAGAGAACTATGGCTACACCTTC. The chain couples TRBV4-1 to TRBJ1-2; tentatively, D is TRBD1 (6 bases). CDR3 size: 15 residues. Germline V gene sequence: CDR1 MGHRA, CDR2 YSYEKL. Trimming shortened V by 2 bases and J by 2 bases, and 12 bases separated the two germline ends.

This chain uses TRBV30 with TRBJ2-7; a possible D gene is TRBD2 (6 bases). The CDR3 is made up of 13 amino acids. The germline V gene encodes CDR1 GTSNPN and CDR2 SVGIG (reference sequence). V gave up 2 bases and J gave up 3 bases, with 11 bases separating them. The CDR3, as DNA: TGTGCCTGGAGTATCGGGGGATTCTACGAGCAGTACTTC. It specifies CAWSIGGFYEQYF.

The chain links TRBV6-1 to TRBJ1-1; no firm D call. The ends were cut back, 7 bases at V and 4 bases at J, with 16 bases in the middle. Looked up from germline, CDR1 is MNHNS and CDR2 is SASEGT. The CDR3 spans 14 residues. The CDR3 bases are TGTGCCAGCACCGAGACGTTCGAGGGCACTGAAGCTTTCTTT. This encodes CASTETFEGTEAFF.